The 5 T cell receptor beta chains presented below share a single source sample, sequenced in a study of CD8+ T cells in alopecia areata. As the sequencing template, cDNA was produced by extracting RNA and reverse transcribing it. The repertoire was sequenced with immunoSEQ multiplex PCR; TCRdb's copy has only in-frame clones and lacks some. The repertoire holds 95,000 to 100,000 clones, with just under 60% as singletons. The treatment here: oral pan-JAK inhibitor, 5-10 mg twice daily. The material sequenced was CD8+ T cells sorted from blood, taken at roughly week 55, from a patient treated with tofacitinib. Every receptor here comes from a human donor with alopecia areata.

The J gene is TRBJ1-5, the V gene TRBV27, with 8 bases that match TRBD1. V was pared by 1 base and J by 5 bases, with 4 bases of the junction left unmatched. This CDR3 region has 15 residues. The germline V gene has CDR1 MNHEY and CDR2 SMNVEV (reference sequence). Here the CDR3 DNA reads TGTGCCAGCAGTTTATATCAGGGGGCTGATCAGCCCCAGCATTTT. Translation: CASSLYQGADQPQHF.

This clone showed up just a few times. The V gene is TRBV19, the J gene TRBJ2-4, with 8 bases fitting TRBD1. CDR1 is LNHDA, CDR2 SQIVND, per germline (reference sequence). The CDR3 has 14 amino acids. Trimming cost V 4 bases and J 7 bases; bases outside gene matches: 6. CDR3 nucleotides: TGTGCCAGTAGTAATCCAGGGGGCATGAACATTCAGTACTTC. It encodes CASSNPGGMNIQYF.

The gene calls are TRBV13 and TRBJ2-5; D gene uncertain. V shed 8 bases and J shed 4 bases, with 11 bases lying between them. Germline V gives CDR1 PRHDT, CDR2 FYEKMQ (reference sequence). The CDR3 loop spans 12 amino acids. The CDR3 DNA follows: TGTGCCAGCTGTCGAGGTGGAGAGACCCAGTACTTC. Translated: CASCRGGETQYF.

This clone was seen a handful of times. The chain combines TRBV14 with TRBJ2-7, with TRBD1 as a possible D gene (6 bases). V was shortened by 0 bases and J by 2 bases, with 8 bases between the two germline ends. The germline CDR1 and CDR2 sequences are SGHDN and FVKESK. The CDR3 length is 14 residues. The CDR3 region is CASSQEYRAYEQYF. For the CDR3, the DNA is TGTGCCAGCAGCCAAGAGTACAGGGCCTACGAGCAGTACTTC.

The chain links TRBV4-2 to TRBJ1-5; D is ambiguous. Trimming pared 2 bases from V and 5 bases from J, leaving 13 bases between. Germline lookup yields CDR1 LGHNA and CDR2 YNFKEQ. The length of the CDR3 is 15 residues. The CDR3 loop reads CASSQSADYYQPQHF. DNA for the CDR3: TGTGCCAGCAGCCAATCTGCGGACTACTATCAGCCCCAGCATTTT.